The rows below give T cell receptor beta chains drawn from one sample of a study of blood T cell repertoires in COVID-19. Sequencing used immunoSEQ multiplex PCR; TCRdb keeps in-frame clones, though not all of them. The sample has approximately 240,000 clones; nearly 85% are singletons. The source material was peripheral blood. These receptors were obtained from a human donor in a cohort sampled during active COVID-19. Both conserved end residues are part of each CDR3. D genes are given only for firm matches. Clone size, where shown, is once, few, many, or a class for clones that have expanded.

j_call	d_call	v_call	clone_size	cdr3_nt	cdr3_aa
TRBJ1-4	TRBD1	TRBV6-5	NA	TGTGCCACAAGGACAGGGGGTGGCGAAAAACTGTTTTTT	CATRTGGGEKLFF
TRBJ1-1	NA	TRBV6-1	NA	TGTGCCAGCAGTGAATGGCCCCAGGAAAGCACTGAAGCTTTCTTT	CASSEWPQESTEAFF
TRBJ1-5	TRBD1	TRBV19	NA	TGTGCCAGTAGTCCCCGACAGGGATTACAGCCCCAGCATTTT	CASSPRQGLQPQHF
TRBJ1-2	NA	TRBV6-4	NA	TGTGCCAGCAGCGAGCAGTTACAGGGCTTTGGCTACACCTTC	CASSEQLQGFGYTF
TRBJ2-1	TRBD2	TRBV4-2	NA	TGTGCCAGCAGCCAAGATAGTGCTAGCGGCTACAATGAGCAGTTCTTC	CASSQDSASGYNEQFF
TRBJ2-2	NA	TRBV5-4	NA	TGTGCCAGCAGCCCCCGTACATCCGAGGAGCTGTTTTTT	CASSPRTSEELFF
TRBJ2-7	TRBD2	TRBV7-9	NA	TGTGCCAGCAGCTTAGGCGGGGGCTCCTACGAGCAGTACTTC	CASSLGGGSYEQYF
TRBJ2-7	NA	TRBV6-5	NA	TGTGCCAGCAGTTACGACAGGCCCCCCTACGAGCAGTACTTC	CASSYDRPPYEQYF
TRBJ2-7	NA	TRBV19	NA	TGTGCCAGTAGTATCCCAAGGGGGACCTCCTACGAGCAGTACTTC	CASSIPRGTSYEQYF
TRBJ2-7	NA	TRBV5-6	NA	TGTGCCAGCAGCTCTGGACAAGCTTTTGGCGAGCAGTACTTC	CASSSGQAFGEQYF
TRBJ2-2	TRBD1	TRBV20-1	NA	TGCAGTGCTAGTTCAGGGGGCACCGGGGAGCTGTTTTTT	CSASSGGTGELFF
TRBJ1-5	TRBD1	TRBV28	once	TGTGCCAGCAGTCCCCGGGACAGGAGTAATCAGCCCCAGCATTTT	CASSPRDRSNQPQHF
TRBJ2-1	NA	TRBV6-4	NA	TGTGCCAGCAGTGAGGAAGGGGTCTACGCCAATGAGCAGTTCTTC	CASSEEGVYANEQFF
TRBJ1-2	TRBD1	TRBV3-1/TRBV3-2	NA	TGTGCCAGCAGCGAGACAAGGGGACAGAGCTATGGCTACACCTTC	CASSETRGQSYGYTF
TRBJ2-3	NA	TRBV5-5	NA	TGTGCCAGCAGCTTGGTTGGACTTGACACAGATACGCAGTATTTT	CASSLVGLDTDTQYF
TRBJ2-1	NA	TRBV24-1	NA	TGTGCCACCAGTGATTTGGGAGGGGGCGCCTACAATGAGCAGTTCTTC	CATSDLGGGAYNEQFF
TRBJ2-7	TRBD1	TRBV3-1/TRBV3-2	NA	TGTGCCAGCAGCCCCAGACAGGGGGCTGTTTCGACCTACGAGCAGTACTTC	CASSPRQGAVSTYEQYF
TRBJ1-5	NA	TRBV28	NA	TGTGCCAGCAGTCCCGCGGAAGGTGGCCAGCCCCAGCATTTT	CASSPAEGGQPQHF
TRBJ2-5	NA	TRBV6-6	NA	TGTGCCAGCAGCCCGGCAGGGCAAGAGACCCAGTACTTC	CASSPAGQETQYF
TRBJ1-1	NA	TRBV28	NA	TGTGCCAGCAGCCGGGAGGGGAACACTGAAGCTTTCTTT	CASSREGNTEAFF
TRBJ1-1	TRBD1	TRBV11-2	few	TGTGCCAGCAGCTTAGAGACAGGGAGATCTGAAGCTTTCTTT	CASSLETGRSEAFF
TRBJ1-5	NA	TRBV9	NA	TGTGCCAGCAGCCCAGATCTAGGTCAGCCCCAGCATTTT	CASSPDLGQPQHF
TRBJ1-5	TRBD1	TRBV19	NA	TGTGCCAGTAGTATAAGGGGGCGTGGACAGCCCCAGCATTTT	CASSIRGRGQPQHF
TRBJ2-7	TRBD1	TRBV28	few	TGTGCCAGCAGTTTAGGAGGACAGGTCGGCTACGAGCAGTACTTC	CASSLGGQVGYEQYF
TRBJ2-7	TRBD1	TRBV5-5	NA	TGTGCCAGCAGCTTGTTCCGGGACAGGCTCTCCTACGAGCAGTACTTC	CASSLFRDRLSYEQYF
TRBJ2-7	TRBD1	TRBV7-2	NA	TGTGCCAGCAGCTTAGCCGGGAACAGGGGGCGCGGAGAGCAGTACTTC	CASSLAGNRGRGEQYF
TRBJ1-5	NA	TRBV19	NA	TGTGCCAGTAGTATAGCGGGGGGCGATCAGCCCCAGCATTTT	CASSIAGGDQPQHF
TRBJ2-5	NA	TRBV19	NA	TGTGCCAGTAGTATAGATGGGTTGCCGGGAAACCAAGAGACCCAGTACTTC	CASSIDGLPGNQETQYF
TRBJ2-1	TRBD2	TRBV20-1	NA	TGCAGTGCTAGTGACGGGACTAGCGGATTCAATGAGCAGTTCTTC	CSASDGTSGFNEQFF
TRBJ1-6	NA	TRBV9	NA	TGTGCCAGCAGCCCCCTCGGGATAGATGTCTCACCCCTCCACTTT	CASSPLGIDVSPLHF
TRBJ2-7	TRBD2	TRBV3-1/TRBV3-2	NA	TGTGCCAGCAGCTATGGGACTAGTAACCACGAGCAGTACTTC	CASSYGTSNHEQYF
TRBJ2-1	NA	TRBV19	NA	TGTGCCAGTAGTCCCCAGCGCGGGGAGCAGTTCTTC	CASSPQRGEQFF
TRBJ1-2	NA	TRBV14	few	TGTGCCAGCAGCCCAGACAGATCCTATGGCTACACCTTC	CASSPDRSYGYTF
TRBJ1-3	TRBD1	TRBV11-2	NA	TGTGCCAGCAGCTCGTTAAGGACAGGGACTGGAAACACCATATATTTT	CASSSLRTGTGNTIYF
TRBJ1-1	NA	TRBV11-2	NA	TGTGCCAGCAGCTTAGGTTTCACTCCGAACACTGAAGCTTTCTTT	CASSLGFTPNTEAFF
TRBJ1-6	NA	TRBV7-9	NA	TGTGCCAGCAGTCCTCTTAATTCACCCCTCCACTTT	CASSPLNSPLHF
TRBJ2-2	NA	TRBV6-2/TRBV6-3	NA	TGTGCCAGCAGTTCGCCAGAGGCCACCGGGGAGCTGTTTTTT	CASSSPEATGELFF
TRBJ1-2	NA	TRBV6-6	NA	TGTGCCAGCACCAGCGGGGGCAGGGGCTATGGCTACACCTTC	CASTSGGRGYGYTF
TRBJ1-4	NA	TRBV5-1	NA	TGCGCCAGCAGCTGGGGGGATGGATCAACTAATGAAAAACTGTTTTTT	CASSWGDGSTNEKLFF
TRBJ1-1	TRBD1	TRBV18	NA	TGTGCCAGCTCACCCCGTACGGGACAGGGCATGAACACTGAAGCTTTCTTT	CASSPRTGQGMNTEAFF
TRBJ2-1	NA	TRBV11-2	NA	TGTGCCAGCAGCTTCCAGGGGCCGAATGAGCAGTTCTTC	CASSFQGPNEQFF
TRBJ2-1	NA	TRBV11-3	NA	TGTGCCAGCAGCCTTGGGGCAGGGTTGGGCGATGAGCAGTTCTTC	CASSLGAGLGDEQFF
TRBJ1-5	TRBD1	TRBV10-3	few	TGTGCCATCAGCTCGGACAGGGGGCGGGTAAGCAATCAGCCCCAGCATTTT	CAISSDRGRVSNQPQHF
TRBJ2-7	TRBD2	TRBV11-3	NA	TGTGCCAGCAGCCGGGGACTAGCGGGAGGGGGAGAGCAGTACTTC	CASSRGLAGGGEQYF
TRBJ1-3	TRBD1	TRBV11-2	few	TGTGCCAGCAGCTTATTCCAGGGGGCATCTGGAAACACCATATATTTT	CASSLFQGASGNTIYF
TRBJ2-7	TRBD2	TRBV11-2	NA	TGTGCCAGCAGCTTATTCTTACTAGCGCGAAGCTCCTACGAGCAGTACTTC	CASSLFLLARSSYEQYF
TRBJ2-5	NA	TRBV5-1	few	TGCGCCAGCAGTCTACGAGGTGGAGAGACCCAGTACTTC	CASSLRGGETQYF
TRBJ1-6	NA	TRBV6-5	NA	TGTGCCAGCAGTTACTCTAAAGGACAGAATTCACCCCTCCACTTT	CASSYSKGQNSPLHF
TRBJ2-5	TRBD2	TRBV5-4	NA	TGTGCCAGCCGTCGGCTAGCGGGAGGAGGCCAAGAGACCCAGTACTTC	CASRRLAGGGQETQYF